The 13 T cell receptor beta chains presented below share a single source sample, sequenced in a study of T-cell memory formation after mild COVID-19. TCRdb redid the calling of the 5' RACE reads with MiXCR, one entry per CDR3 protein. The sample has about 110,000 distinct CDR3 sequences, 12% seen once; the top ten hold around 30%. Sequencing used PBMCs or a T cell subset sorted from them (not recorded which). The origin of the receptors is an adult woman who had mild COVID-19 (a few samples of this study predate the infection). Cell type and time point are not known.

In its sample, this clonotype was seen a few times. The genes are TRBV12-3 or TRBV12-4 and TRBJ2-3; D gene uncertain. V was shortened by 3 bases and J by 6 bases, with 10 bases between the two germline ends. The CDR3 covers 13 residues. As DNA, the CDR3 is TGTGCCAGCAGTTTTATTCTCGGGGATACGCAGTATTTT. Protein product: CASSFILGDTQYF.

In its sample, this clonotype was seen many times. V gene TRBV29-1 combines with J gene TRBJ2-5; TRBD2 matches 9 bases. V dropped 4 bases and J dropped 1; count of bases not matched to a gene: 10. The CDR3 loop spans 16 amino acids. Germline V gene lookup returns CDR1 SQVTM and CDR2 ANQGSEA. CDR3 coding DNA: TGCAGCGTTGTATTCTTGGCGGGAGGGCCCCAAGAGACCCAGTACTTC. Translated: CSVVFLAGGPQETQYF.

This clonotype has more than one count but fewer than ten. V and J are TRBV11-2 and TRBJ2-7; D gene ambiguous. Trimming shortened V by 5 bases and J by 3 bases, and 5 bases separated the two germline ends. CDR3 length equals 11 residues. Germline V lookup: CDR1 SGHAT, CDR2 FQNNGV. Written as DNA, the CDR3 is TGTGCCAGCAGCGCTATCTACGAGCAGTACTTC. It specifies CASSAIYEQYF.

The CDR3 DNA reads as TGCGCCAGCAGCCTGGGACTCCCGAACACTGAAGCTTTCTTT. Translating gives CASSLGLPNTEAFF. The gene calls are TRBV4-1 and TRBJ1-1; D may be TRBD1 (5 bases). This CDR3 is 14 amino acids long. Germline CDR1 reads MGHRA; CDR2 reads YSYEKL. V lost 4 bases and J 1 base, leaving 10 bases between the germline ends.

This clonotype turned up a few times. The CDR3 sequence: CASSVGADEQYF. CDR3 DNA sequence: TGTGCCAGCAGCGTAGGGGCCGACGAGCAGTACTTC. The genes are TRBV9 and TRBJ2-7; no clear D gene. Germline loops: CDR1 SGDLS, CDR2 YYNGEE. V was cut by 0 bases and J by 5 bases, with 6 bases left in between. The CDR3 extends over 12 amino acids.

V is TRBV5-1 and J is TRBJ2-1, with TRBD1 matching 9 bases. The ends lost 3 bases at V and 1 base at J; junction bases unmatched: 8. The CDR3 loop spans 17 amino acids. Germline V CDR1 and CDR2: SGHRS, YFSETQ. The CDR3 spells CASSSMTGGLSYNEQFF. The DNA of the CDR3 is TGCGCCAGCAGCTCGATGACAGGGGGGTTATCCTACAATGAGCAGTTCTTC.

The rearrangement links TRBV12-5 to TRBJ1-1; D unclear. The CDR3 has 13 amino acids. CDR1 is LGHNT, CDR2 FRNRAP, per germline. V gave up 3 bases and J gave up 5 bases, with 10 bases separating them. The CDR3 coding sequence is TGTGCTAGTGGTTTTGAAGCCGTAACTGAAGCTTTCTTT. Translated, it gives CASGFEAVTEAFF.

There are a few counts of this clonotype. The chain recombines TRBV4-1 with TRBJ1-5; unclear D gene. The V gene's germline CDR1 is MGHRA and CDR2 YSYEKL. V lost 4 bases and J lost 2, with 12 bases in between. CDR3 length: 15 amino acids. The CDR3 DNA reads as TGCGCCAGCAGCCCGACCGGCTTGGGCAATCAGCCCCAGCATTTT. Protein product: CASSPTGLGNQPQHF.

The chain joins TRBV6-2 or TRBV6-3 to TRBJ2-1, with 13 bases aligning to TRBD2. This CDR3 has 16 amino acids. V shed 5 bases, J shed 4 bases, and the junction held 5 bases outside the gene matches. Germline V gene sequence: CDR1 MNHEY, CDR2 SVGEGT. As DNA, the CDR3 is TGTGCCAGCAGTCCCACACTAGCGGGAGGGTACAATGAGCAGTTCTTC. Its protein product is CASSPTLAGGYNEQFF.

The V gene is TRBV5-5, the J gene TRBJ2-1, with a tentative D call TRBD2 (5 bases). The CDR3 consists of 14 residues. With 4 bases removed from V and 5 bases from J, the gap between germline ends came to 13 bases. Per germline, CDR1 SGHKS and CDR2 YYEKEE (reference sequence). The CDR3 region is CASSPPGNNNEQFF. CDR3 nucleotides: TGTGCCAGCAGCCCCCCGGGGAACAACAATGAGCAGTTCTTC.

Many counts were recorded for this clonotype. The chain is built from TRBV29-1 and TRBJ2-1, with D tentatively TRBD1 (5 bases). Per the germline V gene, CDR1 is SQVTM and CDR2 is ANQGSEA. The CDR3 extends over 16 amino acids. The V gene lost 3 bases and the J gene lost 6 bases, with 21 bases spanning the gap. CDR3 residues: CSVDLVETAFPNEQFF. CDR3 coding DNA: TGCAGCGTTGATTTAGTTGAGACAGCGTTTCCCAATGAGCAGTTCTTC.

This clonotype was counted only a few times. The V and J genes are TRBV7-8 and TRBJ2-3; 12 nucleotides align to TRBD2. Germline V gene data show CDR1 as SGHVS and CDR2 as FQNEAQ. Trimming took 4 bases from V and 5 from J; bases not matched to a gene: 10. This CDR3 has 17 amino acids. The CDR3 DNA sequence: TGTGCCAGCAGCTCACCAAGACTAGCGGGAGTCGGAGATACGCAGTATTTT. Its protein product is CASSSPRLAGVGDTQYF. The full variable domain, with the rest looked up from reference TRBV7-8 and TRBJ2-3, is GAGVSQSPRYKVAKRGQDVALRCDPISGHVSLFWYQQALGQGPEFLTYFQNEAQLDKSGLPSDRFFAERPEGSVSTLKIQRTQQEDSAVYLCASSSPRLAGVGDTQYFGPGTRLTVL.

In this sample, this clonotype turned up a few times. The gene calls are TRBV12-5 and TRBJ2-3; D not resolved. Trimming shortened V by 7 bases and J by 2 bases, and 10 bases separated the two germline ends. Germline V gives CDR1 LGHNT, CDR2 FRNRAP. This CDR3 is built from 13 residues. CDR3 residues: CASAPGATDTQYF. In nucleotides, the CDR3 is TGTGCTAGTGCCCCGGGCGCCACAGATACGCAGTATTTT.